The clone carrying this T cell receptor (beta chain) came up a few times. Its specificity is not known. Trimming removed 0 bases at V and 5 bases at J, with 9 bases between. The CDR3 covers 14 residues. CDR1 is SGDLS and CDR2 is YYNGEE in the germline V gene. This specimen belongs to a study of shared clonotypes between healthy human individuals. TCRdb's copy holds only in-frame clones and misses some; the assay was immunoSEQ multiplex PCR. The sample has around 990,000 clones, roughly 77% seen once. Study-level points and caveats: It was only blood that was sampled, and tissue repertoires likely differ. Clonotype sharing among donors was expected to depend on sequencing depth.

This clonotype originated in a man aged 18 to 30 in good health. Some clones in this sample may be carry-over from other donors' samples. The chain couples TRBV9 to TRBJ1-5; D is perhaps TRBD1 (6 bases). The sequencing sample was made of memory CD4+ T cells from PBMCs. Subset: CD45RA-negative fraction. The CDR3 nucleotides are TGTGCCAGCAGCGTAGGCAGGGGTGATCAGCCCCAGCATTTT. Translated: CASSVGRGDQPQHF. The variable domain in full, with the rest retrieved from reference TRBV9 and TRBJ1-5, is DSGVTQTPKHLITATGQRVTLRCSPRSGDLSVYWYQQSLDQGLQFLIQYYNGEERAKGNILERFSAQQFPDLHSELNLSSLELGDSALYFCASSVGRGDQPQHFGDGTRLSIL.